These 23 T cell receptor beta chains were sequenced from one sample in a study of lymphopenia after photon versus proton radiotherapy. This table comes from immunoSEQ multiplex PCR, and its TCRdb copy is limited to in-frame clones, with some not included. This table has roughly 25,000 clones, 75% to 90% appearing once. Here the sequenced sample was peripheral blood, taken from a patient treated with photon-based radiotherapy. The receptors were sampled from a man aged 25 to 40 with gastric cancer.

V usage is TRBV5-5 and J usage is TRBJ2-1; D possibly uses TRBD1 or TRBD2 (5 bases each). V lost 2 bases to trimming and J lost 0 bases, with 12 bases between them. This CDR3 is 16 amino acids long. Germline-derived CDR1 and CDR2 are SGHKS and YYEKEE (reference sequence). CDR3 nucleotides: TGTGCCAGCAGCTTAGTGGGGGAGAGCTCCTACAATGAGCAGTTCTTC. Its translation is CASSLVGESSYNEQFF. Complete variable domain (other parts from reference TRBV5-5 and TRBJ2-1): DAGVTQSPTHLIKTRGQQVTLRCSPISGHKSVSWYQQVLGQGPQFIFQYYEKEERGRGNFPDRFSARQFPNYSSELNVNALLLGDSALYLCASSLVGESSYNEQFFGPGTRLTVL.

The rearrangement joins TRBV6-6 to TRBJ1-1; no reliable D call. The V and J ends lost 4 bases and 4 bases respectively, with 10 bases between them. In germline, CDR1 is MNHNY, CDR2 SVGAGI (reference sequence). The length of the CDR3 is 13 residues. CDR3 sequence (DNA): TGTGCCAGCAGTTTAGAGTCCGGCACTGAAGCTTTCTTT. Encoded protein: CASSLESGTEAFF.

The CDR3 is CASSPRVGGYTF. The CDR3 region has the DNA TGTGCCAGCAGCCCCAGGGTTGGTGGCTACACCTTC. The V and J genes are TRBV7-8 and TRBJ1-2, with D possibly being TRBD1 (5 bases). The germline V gene encodes CDR1 SGHVS and CDR2 FQNEAQ. V lost 5 bases, J lost 7 bases, and 11 bases lay in between. This CDR3 region has 12 residues.

The chain combines TRBV4-3 with TRBJ2-7, with 8 bases matching TRBD1. The CDR3 is made up of 14 amino acids. The V gene's germline CDR1 is LGHNA and CDR2 YSLEER. V lost 3 bases, J lost 4 bases, and 5 bases stayed unmatched. The CDR3 sequence is CASSQAGGGYEQYF. The CDR3 coding sequence is TGCGCCAGCAGCCAGGCAGGGGGCGGGTACGAGCAGTACTTC.

The chain uses TRBV5-1 and TRBJ1-1, with D perhaps TRBD1 (5 bases). The CDR3 covers 15 residues. Germline CDR1 is SGHRS and CDR2 is YFSETQ. Trimming removed 0 bases at V and 1 base at J, with 10 bases between. The CDR3 spells CASSLGQGGNTEAFF. The DNA of the CDR3 is TGCGCCAGCAGCTTGGGGCAGGGAGGGAACACTGAAGCTTTCTTT.

The J gene is TRBJ1-1, the V gene TRBV6-5, with TRBD1 as a possible D gene (5 bases). Germline CDR1 and CDR2: MNHEY and SVGAGI. The V end lost 2 bases, the J end lost 7 bases, and 11 bases lay between the germline ends. There are 13 residues in the CDR3. The CDR3 loop is CASSYPTGGEAFF. Here the CDR3 DNA reads TGTGCCAGCAGTTACCCAACAGGAGGTGAAGCTTTCTTT.

The J gene is TRBJ1-6, the V gene TRBV10-2; maybe TRBD1 (5 bases). The V and J ends lost 1 base and 9 bases respectively, with 16 bases between them. The germline V gene has CDR1 WSHSY and CDR2 SAAADI. The CDR3 is 16 amino acids. The CDR3 nucleotides are TGCGCCAGCAGTGAGTTACAAGCAGGGATGAGTTCACCCCTCCACTTT. It codes for CASSELQAGMSSPLHF.

The chain couples TRBV29-1 to TRBJ2-5; D is possibly TRBD1 (7 bases). Trimming left V 7 bases short and J 10 bases short, with 13 bases between. In germline, CDR1 is SQVTM, CDR2 ANQGSEA. The CDR3 spans 10 residues. CDR3: CSARQGGQYF. As DNA, the CDR3 is TGCAGCGCTCGACAGGGAGGCCAGTACTTC.

The V and J genes are TRBV6-5 and TRBJ2-7; tentative D call: TRBD2 (5 bases). V gave up 7 bases and J gave up 2 bases, with 12 bases separating them. CDR1 and CDR2 (germline): MNHEY, SVGAGI. The CDR3 sequence is 13 residues long. The CDR3 spells CASTSPGPYEQYF. The CDR3 nucleotides read TGTGCCAGCACTAGCCCCGGCCCCTACGAGCAGTACTTC.

This chain links TRBV10-3 with TRBJ1-5; D possibly corresponds to TRBD1 (5 bases). V was shortened by 6 bases and J by 4 bases, with 13 bases between the two germline ends. Germline V lookup: CDR1 ENHRY, CDR2 SYGVKD. The CDR3 extends over 14 amino acids. This chain's CDR3 is CAISLDSPNQPQHF. The CDR3 DNA sequence: TGTGCCATCAGCCTAGACAGCCCAAATCAGCCCCAGCATTTT.

This rearrangement joins TRBV11-2 to TRBJ2-5; 8 nucleotides align to TRBD1. CDR1 SGHAT and CDR2 FQNNGV come from the germline V gene. V shed 6 bases and J 3 bases; nucleotides not matched to a gene: 15. The CDR3 totals 17 residues. The CDR3 DNA reads as TGTGCCAGCAGGGCCTTAAAAGAGACAGGGGTTAAAGAGACCCAGTACTTC. It specifies CASRALKETGVKETQYF.

The chain has TRBV7-2 and TRBJ2-6; D tentatively reads TRBD1 or TRBD2 (6 bases each). The CDR3 length is 19 residues. CDR1 SGHTA and CDR2 FQGNSA come from the germline V gene. Trimming removed 2 bases from V and 0 bases from J, with 17 bases in between. The CDR3: CASSLFRPGAFSGANVLTF. CDR3 in DNA: TGTGCCAGCAGCTTATTTCGACCGGGGGCTTTCTCTGGGGCCAACGTCCTGACTTTC.

The rearrangement joins TRBV4-3 to TRBJ2-7, with D uncertain. The CDR3 spans 14 residues. Germline V CDR1 and CDR2: LGHNA, YSLEER. V was trimmed by 1 base and J by 4 bases, leaving 11 bases between them. The CDR3 coding sequence is TGCGCCAGCAGCCAAGGGATAGATCAGTACGAGCAGTACTTC. This codes for CASSQGIDQYEQYF.

The chain joins TRBV7-6 to TRBJ2-7; possibly TRBD2 for D (7 bases). This CDR3 spans 16 amino acids. Per the germline V gene, CDR1 is SGHVS and CDR2 is FNYEAQ. V lost 2 bases to trimming and J lost 5 bases, with 19 bases between them. The CDR3 sequence: CASSLRGGAAADEQYF. CDR3 DNA sequence: TGTGCCAGCAGCTTAAGGGGGGGGGCGGCTGCAGACGAGCAGTACTTC.

The chain combines TRBV29-1 with TRBJ1-4; possible D gene TRBD1, 5 bases. From germline, CDR1 is SQVTM and CDR2 ANQGSEA. The ends were cut back, 7 bases at V and 0 bases at J, with 15 bases in the middle. This CDR3 has 15 residues. The CDR3 protein is CSARGGASTNEKLFF. For the CDR3, the DNA is TGCAGCGCCCGGGGCGGGGCTTCAACTAATGAAAAACTGTTTTTT.

The rearrangement joins TRBV29-1 to TRBJ1-5, with 7 bases that match TRBD1. The germline V gene has CDR1 SQVTM and CDR2 ANQGSEA. This CDR3 comprises 13 residues. The V and J ends lost 8 bases and 1 base, in that order; junction bases with no gene match: 5. CDR3: CSCQGQSNQPQHF. The CDR3 DNA sequence: TGCAGCTGCCAGGGACAGAGCAATCAGCCCCAGCATTTT.

The sample holds a few counts of this clone. This chain links TRBV19 with TRBJ1-5, with 7 nucleotides matching TRBD1. The junction had 14 bases not matched to a gene; V was cut back by 8 bases and J by 7 bases. The CDR3 loop spans 15 amino acids. The germline V gene has CDR1 LNHDA and CDR2 SQIVND (reference sequence). The CDR3 region has the DNA TGTGCCAGTGCGGGTGACAGGGAAACAGGCCAGCCCCAGCATTTT. Translation gives CASAGDRETGQPQHF. Filled out from reference TRBV19 and TRBJ1-5, the complete variable domain reads DGGITQSPKYLFRKEGQNVTLSCEQNLNHDAMYWYRQDPGQGLRLIYYSQIVNDFQKGDIAEGYSVSREKKESFPLTVTSAQKNPTAFYLCASAGDRETGQPQHFGDGTRLSIL.

The chain combines TRBV28 with TRBJ2-5; 12 bases match TRBD2. The closer fit of TRBJ2-7 to the DNA end suggests the J call may be wrong. This CDR3 has 14 residues. Germline CDR1 and CDR2: MDHEN and SYDVKM. The CDR3 nucleotides are TGTGCCAGCAGCCAGACTAGCGGGAGACACGAGCAGTACTTC. Translated: CASSQTSGRHEQYF.

This sequence joins TRBV7-9 and TRBJ1-3; weak D call: TRBD1 (6 bases). Per the germline V gene, CDR1 is SEHNR and CDR2 is FQNEAQ (reference sequence). V was shortened by 3 bases and J by 2 bases, with 8 bases between the two germline ends. The length of the CDR3 is 14 residues. The CDR3 reads CASSFAGAGNTIYF. CDR3 coding DNA: TGTGCCAGCAGCTTCGCAGGGGCTGGAAACACCATATATTTT.

On this clone itself: This sample also contains other DNA sequences that code for the same CDR3. This chain joins TRBV10-2 and TRBJ2-7; the match to TRBD1 covers 7 bases. J lost 3 bases, V lost 10 bases, and 15 bases had no gene match. CDR3 length: 15 residues. CDR1 and CDR2 (germline): WSHSY, SAAADI. The CDR3, as DNA: TGCGCCACGCGGCCCGAATACGCAGGGGGCTACGAGCAGTACTTC. Translation: CATRPEYAGGYEQYF.

This chain uses TRBV7-9 with TRBJ2-3; no firm D call. Trimming took 0 bases from V and 7 from J, leaving 8 bases between them. Per the germline V gene, CDR1 is SEHNR and CDR2 is FQNEAQ (reference sequence). The CDR3 contains 13 residues. Here the CDR3 DNA reads TGTGCCAGCAGCTTAGCTACCGCAAATACGCAGTATTTT. Translating gives CASSLATANTQYF.

This chain joins TRBV11-1 and TRBJ2-3; D is unresolved. Per the germline V gene, CDR1 is SGHAT and CDR2 is FQDESV (reference sequence). CDR3 size: 13 residues. Trimming stripped 6 bases from V and 6 bases from J, with 13 bases between. CDR3 nucleotide sequence: TGTGCCAGCAGGTTCCCGAACGGCGATACGCAGTATTTT. It yields the protein CASRFPNGDTQYF.

This chain connects TRBV11-2 to TRBJ1-2; TRBD1 is a possible D gene (6 bases). CDR3 length equals 13 residues. V dropped 0 bases and J dropped 8 bases, with 10 bases sitting between them. Germline V gene sequence: CDR1 SGHAT, CDR2 FQNNGV. The CDR3, as DNA: TGTGCCAGCAGCTTAGAGGGGGCCCGGGGCTACACCTTC. Encoded protein: CASSLEGARGYTF. The full variable domain, rest sourced from reference TRBV11-2 and TRBJ1-2, is EAGVAQSPRYKIIEKRQSVAFWCNPISGHATLYWYQQILGQGPKLLIQFQNNGVVDDSQLPKDRFSAERLKGVDSTLKIQPAKLEDSAVYLCASSLEGARGYTFGSGTRLTVV.